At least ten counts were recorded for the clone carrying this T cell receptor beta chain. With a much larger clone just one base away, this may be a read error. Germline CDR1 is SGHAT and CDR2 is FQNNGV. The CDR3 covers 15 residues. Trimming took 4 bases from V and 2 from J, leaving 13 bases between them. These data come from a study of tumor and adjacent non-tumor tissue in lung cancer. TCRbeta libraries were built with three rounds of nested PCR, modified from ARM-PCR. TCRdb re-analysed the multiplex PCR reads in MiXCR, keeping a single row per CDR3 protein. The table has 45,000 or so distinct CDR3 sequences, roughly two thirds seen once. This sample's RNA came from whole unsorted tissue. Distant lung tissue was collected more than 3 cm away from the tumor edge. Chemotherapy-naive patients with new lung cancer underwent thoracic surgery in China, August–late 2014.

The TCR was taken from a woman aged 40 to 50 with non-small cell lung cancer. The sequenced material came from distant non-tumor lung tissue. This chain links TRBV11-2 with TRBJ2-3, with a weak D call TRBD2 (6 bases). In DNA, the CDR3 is TGTGCCAGCAGCTCTGAGCGGGTAGACACAGATACGCAGTATTTT. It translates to CASSSERVDTDTQYF.